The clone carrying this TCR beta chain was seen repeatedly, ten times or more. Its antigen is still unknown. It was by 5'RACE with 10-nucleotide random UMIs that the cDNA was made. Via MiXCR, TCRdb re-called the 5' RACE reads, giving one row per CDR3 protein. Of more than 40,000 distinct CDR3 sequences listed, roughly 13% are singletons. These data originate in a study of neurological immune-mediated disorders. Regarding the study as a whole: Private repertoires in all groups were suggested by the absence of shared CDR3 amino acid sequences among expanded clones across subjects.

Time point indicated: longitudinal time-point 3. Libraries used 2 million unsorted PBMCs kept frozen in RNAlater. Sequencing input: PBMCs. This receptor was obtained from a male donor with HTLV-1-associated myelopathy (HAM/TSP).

The CDR3 DNA is TGTGCCAGCAGCCAAGCAGGGGGGGTCTCCTACAATGAGCAGTTCTTC. Its translation is CASSQAGGVSYNEQFF. The chain links TRBV3-1 to TRBJ2-1, with D possibly being TRBD1 or TRBD2 (7 bases each). Trimming removed 1 base from V and 0 bases from J, with 10 bases in between. The CDR3 is made up of 16 amino acids. Per germline, CDR1 LGHDT and CDR2 YNNKEL (reference sequence).